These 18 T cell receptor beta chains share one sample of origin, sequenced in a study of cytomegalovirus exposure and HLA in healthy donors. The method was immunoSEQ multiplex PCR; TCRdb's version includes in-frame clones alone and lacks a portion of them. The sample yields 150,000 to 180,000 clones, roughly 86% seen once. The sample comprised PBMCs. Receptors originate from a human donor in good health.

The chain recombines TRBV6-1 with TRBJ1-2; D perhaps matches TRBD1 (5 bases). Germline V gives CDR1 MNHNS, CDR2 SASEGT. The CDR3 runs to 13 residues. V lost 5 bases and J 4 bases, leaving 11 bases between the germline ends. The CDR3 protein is CASSSEGVYGYTF. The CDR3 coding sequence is TGTGCCAGCAGTAGCGAAGGGGTCTATGGCTACACCTTC.

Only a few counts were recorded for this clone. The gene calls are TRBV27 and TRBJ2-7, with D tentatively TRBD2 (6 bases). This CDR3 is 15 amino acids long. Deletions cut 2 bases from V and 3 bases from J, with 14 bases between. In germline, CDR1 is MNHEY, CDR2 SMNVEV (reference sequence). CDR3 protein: CASSLDRDLGYEQYF. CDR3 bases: TGTGCCAGCAGTTTAGACCGGGACTTAGGCTACGAGCAGTACTTC.

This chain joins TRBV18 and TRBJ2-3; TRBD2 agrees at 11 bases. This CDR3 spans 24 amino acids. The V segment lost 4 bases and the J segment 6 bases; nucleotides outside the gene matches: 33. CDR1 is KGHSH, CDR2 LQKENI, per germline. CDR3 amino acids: CASSLLTRDRESSGRAGRTDTQYF. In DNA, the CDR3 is TGTGCCAGCTCACTTCTAACGAGGGACAGGGAAAGTAGCGGGAGGGCCGGAAGGACGGATACGCAGTATTTT.

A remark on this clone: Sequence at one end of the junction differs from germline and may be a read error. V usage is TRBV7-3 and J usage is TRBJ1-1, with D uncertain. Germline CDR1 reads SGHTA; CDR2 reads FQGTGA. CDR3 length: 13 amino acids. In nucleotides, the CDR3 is TGTGCCAGCAGCCCCACATTGAAGACTGAAGCTTTCTTT. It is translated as CASSPTLKTEAFF. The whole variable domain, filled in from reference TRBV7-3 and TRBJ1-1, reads GAGVSQTPSNKVTEKGKYVELRCDPISGHTALYWYRQSLGQGPEFLIYFQGTGAADDSGLPNDRFFAVRPEGSVSTLKIQRTERGDSAVYLCASSPTLKTEAFFGQGTRLTVV.

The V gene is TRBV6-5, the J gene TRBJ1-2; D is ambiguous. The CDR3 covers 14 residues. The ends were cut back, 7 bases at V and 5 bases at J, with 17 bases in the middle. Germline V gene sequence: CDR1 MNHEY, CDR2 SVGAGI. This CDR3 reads CASTTDSAGYGYTF. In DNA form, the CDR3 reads TGTGCCAGCACAACCGATTCTGCCGGTTATGGCTACACCTTC.

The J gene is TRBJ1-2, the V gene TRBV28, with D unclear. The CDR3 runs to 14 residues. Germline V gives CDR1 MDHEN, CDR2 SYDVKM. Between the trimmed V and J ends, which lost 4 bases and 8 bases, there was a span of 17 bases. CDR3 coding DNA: TGTGCCAGCAGTTCAAGCGGACCTTTCTGGGGCTACACCTTC. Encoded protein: CASSSSGPFWGYTF.

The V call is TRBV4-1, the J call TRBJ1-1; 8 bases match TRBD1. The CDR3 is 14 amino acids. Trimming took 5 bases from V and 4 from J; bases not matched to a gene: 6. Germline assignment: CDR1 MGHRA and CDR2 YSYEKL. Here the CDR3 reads CASSAGTGGTEAFF. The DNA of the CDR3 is TGCGCCAGCAGCGCCGGAACAGGGGGCACTGAAGCTTTCTTT.

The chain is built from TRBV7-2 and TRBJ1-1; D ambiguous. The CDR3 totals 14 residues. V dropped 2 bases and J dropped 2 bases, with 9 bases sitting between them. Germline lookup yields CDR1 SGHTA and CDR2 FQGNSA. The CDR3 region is CASSLRQANTEAFF. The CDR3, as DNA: TGTGCCAGCAGCTTACGGCAGGCCAACACTGAAGCTTTCTTT. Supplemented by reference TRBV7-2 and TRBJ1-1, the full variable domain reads GAGVSQSPSNKVTEKGKDVELRCDPISGHTALYWYRQSLGQGLEFLIYFQGNSAPDKSGLPSDRFSAERTGGSVSTLTIQRTQQEDSAVYLCASSLRQANTEAFFGQGTRLTVV.

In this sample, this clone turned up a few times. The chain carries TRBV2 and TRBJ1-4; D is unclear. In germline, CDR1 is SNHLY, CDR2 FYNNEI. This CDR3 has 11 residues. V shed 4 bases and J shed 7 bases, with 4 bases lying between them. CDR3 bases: TGTGCCAGCAGTGCAATTGAAAAACTGTTTTTT. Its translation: CASSAIEKLFF.

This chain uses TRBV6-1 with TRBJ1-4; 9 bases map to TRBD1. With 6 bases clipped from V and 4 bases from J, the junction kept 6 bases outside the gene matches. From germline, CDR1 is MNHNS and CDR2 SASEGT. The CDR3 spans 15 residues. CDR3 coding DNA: TGTGCCAGCAGGGACAGGGGCGTAGGTAATGAAAAACTGTTTTTT. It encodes CASRDRGVGNEKLFF.

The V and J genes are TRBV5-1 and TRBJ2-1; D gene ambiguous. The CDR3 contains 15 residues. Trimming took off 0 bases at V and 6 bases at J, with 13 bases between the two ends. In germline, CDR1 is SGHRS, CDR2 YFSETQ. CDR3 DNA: TGCGCCAGCAGCTTGGTTTGGCGGCTACTCAATGAGCAGTTCTTC. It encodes CASSLVWRLLNEQFF.

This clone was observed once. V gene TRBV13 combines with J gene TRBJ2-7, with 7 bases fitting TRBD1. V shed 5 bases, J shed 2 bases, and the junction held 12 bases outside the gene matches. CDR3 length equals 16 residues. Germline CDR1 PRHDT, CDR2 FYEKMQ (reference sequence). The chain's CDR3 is CASSHTGTDMTYEQYF. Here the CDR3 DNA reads TGTGCCAGCAGCCACACAGGGACAGACATGACCTACGAGCAGTACTTC.

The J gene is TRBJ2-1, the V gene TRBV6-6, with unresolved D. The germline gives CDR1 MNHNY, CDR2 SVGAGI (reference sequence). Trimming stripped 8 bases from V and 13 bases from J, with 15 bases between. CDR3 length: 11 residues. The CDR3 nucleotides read TGTGCCAGCGGCCCAGAGGCATATCAGTTCTTC. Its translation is CASGPEAYQFF.

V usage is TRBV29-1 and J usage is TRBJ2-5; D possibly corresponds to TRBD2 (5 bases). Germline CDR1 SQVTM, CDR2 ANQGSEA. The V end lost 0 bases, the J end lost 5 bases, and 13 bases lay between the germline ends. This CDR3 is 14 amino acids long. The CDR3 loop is CSVEDRLTGETQYF. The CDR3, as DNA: TGCAGCGTTGAAGATAGGCTTACGGGGGAGACCCAGTACTTC.

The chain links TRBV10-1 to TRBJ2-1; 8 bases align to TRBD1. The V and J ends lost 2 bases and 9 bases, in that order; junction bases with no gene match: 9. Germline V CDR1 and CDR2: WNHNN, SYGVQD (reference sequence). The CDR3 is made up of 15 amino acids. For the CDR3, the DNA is TGCGCCAGCAGTGAGAAGCCAGGGGGCTGGGGTGAGCAGTTCTTC. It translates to CASSEKPGGWGEQFF.

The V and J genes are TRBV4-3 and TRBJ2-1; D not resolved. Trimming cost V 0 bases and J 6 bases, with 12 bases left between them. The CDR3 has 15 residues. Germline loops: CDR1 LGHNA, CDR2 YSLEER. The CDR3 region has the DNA TGCGCCAGCAGCCAAGATCCACTTCCTCGCAATGAGCAGTTCTTC. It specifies CASSQDPLPRNEQFF.

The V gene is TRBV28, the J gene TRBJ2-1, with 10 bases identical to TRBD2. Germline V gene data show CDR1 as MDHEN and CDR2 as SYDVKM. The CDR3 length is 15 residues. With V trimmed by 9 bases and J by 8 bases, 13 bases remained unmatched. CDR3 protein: CASSPSGRAIYEQFF. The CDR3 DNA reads TGTGCCAGTTCCCCAAGCGGGAGGGCCATATATGAGCAGTTCTTC.

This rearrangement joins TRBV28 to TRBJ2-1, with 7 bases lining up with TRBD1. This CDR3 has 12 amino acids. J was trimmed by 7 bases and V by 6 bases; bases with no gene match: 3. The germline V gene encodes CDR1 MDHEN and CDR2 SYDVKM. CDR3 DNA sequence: TGTGCCAGCAGCTTGACAGGGAATGAGCAGTTCTTC. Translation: CASSLTGNEQFF. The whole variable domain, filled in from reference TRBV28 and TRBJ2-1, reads DVKVTQSSRYLVKRTGEKVFLECVQDMDHENMFWYRQDPGLGLRLIYFSYDVKMKEKGDIPEGYSVSREKKERFSLILESASTNQTSMYLCASSLTGNEQFFGPGTRLTVL.